These 7 T cell receptor beta chains came from one sample sequenced in a study of cytomegalovirus exposure and HLA in healthy donors. Primers included in the PCR were 60 Vbeta and 13 Jbeta primers. Using immunoSEQ multiplex PCR, the repertoire was profiled, and TCRdb retains in-frame clones only, with some absent. This table holds roughly 200,000 clones, more than 65% found once. The specimen was PBMCs. The receptors derive from a woman in her fifties or sixties in good health and CMV-seronegative.

V and J are TRBV29-1 and TRBJ2-2; a weak D match, TRBD1 (6 bases). The V end was cut by 0 bases, the J end by 0 bases, with 17 bases between. The CDR3 length is 18 residues. CDR1 SQVTM and CDR2 ANQGSEA come from the germline V gene. Here the CDR3 DNA reads TGCAGCGTTGAAGATCAGAGGTCCGGACAGACGAACACCGGGGAGCTGTTTTTT. This sequence encodes CSVEDQRSGQTNTGELFF.

This rearrangement joins TRBV10-3 to TRBJ1-3; 7 bases map to TRBD1. The CDR3 has 14 residues. The V segment lost 10 bases and the J segment 2 bases; nucleotides outside the gene matches: 8. CDR1 is ENHRY, CDR2 SYGVKD, per germline. CDR3 sequence: CATKQGFTGNTIYF. The CDR3 DNA follows: TGTGCCACCAAACAGGGGTTCACTGGAAACACCATATATTTT.

This chain connects TRBV19 to TRBJ2-5; 7 nucleotides match TRBD2. The length of the CDR3 is 16 residues. The germline CDR1 and CDR2 sequences are LNHDA and SQIVND (reference sequence). V lost 5 bases to trimming and J lost 2 bases; unmatched junction nucleotides: 11. CDR3: CASSANFRGDQETQYF. The CDR3 coding sequence is TGTGCCAGTAGTGCCAACTTCCGGGGGGATCAAGAGACCCAGTACTTC.

The V gene is TRBV10-2, the J gene TRBJ1-2; TRBD1 matches 10 bases. The CDR3 is 13 residues long. V shed 4 bases, J shed 8 bases, and the junction held 4 bases outside the gene matches. Germline CDR1 WSHSY, CDR2 SAAADI. The DNA for the CDR3 is TGCGCCAGCAGTGGGGACAGGGGACGCGGCTACACCTTC. As protein: CASSGDRGRGYTF.

The CDR3 sequence: CASEEREQETQYF. DNA of the CDR3: TGTGCCTCCGAGGAGCGGGAACAAGAGACCCAGTACTTC. The chain employs TRBV30 and TRBJ2-5; 7 bases align to TRBD2. Germline CDR1 is GTSNPN and CDR2 is SVGIG (reference sequence). The ends lost 7 bases at V and 2 bases at J; junction bases unmatched: 7. The CDR3 length is 13 residues. The variable domain in full, completed from reference TRBV30 and TRBJ2-5, reads SQTIHQWPATLVQPVGSPLSLECTVEGTSNPNLYWYRQAAGRGLQLLFYSVGIGQISSEVPQNLSASRPQDRQFILSSKKLLLSDSGFYLCASEEREQETQYFGPGTRLLVL.

The chain carries TRBV5-6 and TRBJ2-1; D ambiguous. Trimming removed 4 bases at V and 6 bases at J, with 8 bases between. CDR1 SGHDT and CDR2 YYEEEE come from the germline V gene. This CDR3 is 12 amino acids long. The CDR3 DNA reads as TGTGCCAGCAGCGTACCTAGCAATGAGCAGTTCTTC. Translated, it gives CASSVPSNEQFF.

The rearrangement links TRBV6-4 to TRBJ2-1; TRBD1 aligns across 8 bases. The CDR3 extends over 15 amino acids. J was trimmed by 4 bases and V by 5 bases; bases with no gene match: 7. Germline-derived CDR1 and CDR2 are MRHNA and SNTAGT. The chain's CDR3 is CASSPGQGYYNEQFF. The CDR3 DNA is TGTGCCAGCAGTCCCGGACAGGGATATTACAATGAGCAGTTCTTC.